Sequencing of this T cell receptor beta chain was carried out in a study of cytomegalovirus exposure and HLA in healthy donors. PCR used 60 Vbeta primers and 13 Jbeta primers. The table came from immunoSEQ multiplex PCR; TCRdb's copy has only in-frame clones and leaves some out. The sample yields roughly 100,000 clones, more than 55% seen once. This CDR3 comprises 15 residues. Germline assignment: CDR1 LGHNA and CDR2 YNFKEQ. V was clipped by 3 bases and J by 6 bases; unmatched bases: 6. The receptor was derived from a boy aged 5 to 17 in good health and CMV-seropositive. This chain joins TRBV4-2 and TRBJ2-7; 12 bases fit TRBD2. Sequencing was carried out using PBMCs. The CDR3 here is CASSQPPGLAGEQYF. The CDR3, as DNA: TGTGCCAGCAGCCAGCCCCCGGGACTAGCGGGCGAGCAGTACTTC.